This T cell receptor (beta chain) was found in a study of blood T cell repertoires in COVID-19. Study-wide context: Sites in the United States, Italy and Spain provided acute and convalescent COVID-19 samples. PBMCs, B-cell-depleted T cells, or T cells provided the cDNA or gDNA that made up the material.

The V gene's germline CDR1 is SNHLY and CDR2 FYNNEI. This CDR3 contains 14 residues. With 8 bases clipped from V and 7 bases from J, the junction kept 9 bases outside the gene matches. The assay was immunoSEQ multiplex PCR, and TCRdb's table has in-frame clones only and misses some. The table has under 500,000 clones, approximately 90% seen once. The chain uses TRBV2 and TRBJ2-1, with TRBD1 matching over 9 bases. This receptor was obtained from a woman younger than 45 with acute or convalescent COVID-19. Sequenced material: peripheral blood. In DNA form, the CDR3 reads TGTGCCAGCTGTTGGACAGGGGAGACGAATGAGCAGTTCTTC. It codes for CASCWTGETNEQFF.